This T cell receptor (beta chain) stems from a study of tumor and adjacent non-tumor tissue in lung cancer. On the study more broadly: Stage I to III disease affected some 11 men and 5 women aged roughly 31 to 76. On average, productive TCRbeta reads reached about 4.17 million per sample.

A modified ARM-PCR protocol with three rounds of nested PCR amplified TCRbeta. TCRdb called the multiplex PCR reads again in MiXCR, with one record for every CDR3 protein. The data contain some 100,000 distinct CDR3 sequences, 55% to 65% of them seen just once; the ten biggest clones take up roughly 20%. Study-level points and caveats: In normal lung, the top 100 clones were significantly more dominant than in tumor. Compared with tumor, normal lung showed significantly lower TCR diversity.

Germline V gene lookup returns CDR1 SEHNR and CDR2 FQNEAQ (reference sequence). CDR3 length: 16 amino acids. As regards this clonotype: What it binds is unknown. A junction boundary mismatches the germline segment, possibly from a read error.

RNA was extracted from bulk tissue without any cell sorting. The normal lung tissue was taken more than 3 cm from the tumor edge. The sequenced sample was distant non-tumor lung tissue. The genes are TRBV7-9 and TRBJ2-3; maybe TRBD2 (5 bases). The TCR was taken from a man under 40 with non-small cell lung cancer. The CDR3 spells CASSLAASLRTDTEYF. In DNA, the CDR3 is TGTGCCAGCAGCTTAGCGGCTAGCCTCCGCACAGATACGGAGTATTTT.